This TCR beta chain was captured in a study of blood T cell repertoires in COVID-19. Across the study: Both acute and convalescent COVID-19 samples were obtained from the United States, Italy and Spain.

Produced via immunoSEQ multiplex PCR; TCRdb's table is partial and in-frame only. The sample lists approximately 70,000 clones, about 90% occurring once. Germline lookup yields CDR1 SGHRS and CDR2 YFSETQ. V gave up 1 base and J gave up 7 bases, with 11 bases separating them. The CDR3 has 14 amino acids. The source is a human donor with active COVID-19. The donor label of this sample is uncertain. Sequenced: peripheral blood. This chain connects TRBV5-1 to TRBJ2-2; TRBD1 might be the D (6 bases). The CDR3 loop is CASSLSGDGGELFF. In nucleotides, the CDR3 is TGCGCCAGCAGCTTGTCAGGGGACGGCGGGGAGCTGTTTTTT.